The sequence of this T cell receptor (beta chain) was determined in a study of shared clonotypes between healthy human individuals. General observations from the study: The generation probabilities recorded for non-shared clonotypes fell below those of clonotypes shared by all four donors. How much donors shared clonotypes was expected to be affected by sequencing depth. Four donors shared 5% to 5.5% of their naive CD4 clonotypes.

Turning to this clone: Its matching antigen is unknown.

This CDR3 has 14 residues. The V gene's germline CDR1 is SGHTA and CDR2 FQGNSA. Trimming cost V 7 bases and J 3 bases; bases outside gene matches: 7. Deep was the level used in running the assay. Using immunoSEQ multiplex PCR, the repertoire was profiled, and TCRdb retains in-frame clones only, with some absent. The sample yields roughly 2.2 million clones, less than 95% seen once. This chain connects TRBV7-2 to TRBJ2-7, with 9 bases lining up with TRBD2. Sequencing was done on a sample of naive CD4+ T cells from PBMCs. Documented subset: CD45RA+ positively selected. The source is a man aged 18 to 29 in good health. Some clones in this sample may be carry-over from other donors' samples. The CDR3 region has the DNA TGTGCCAGCACCCTGACTAGCGGAGTCTACGAGCAGTACTTC. Translating gives CASTLTSGVYEQYF. The full variable domain, its missing parts supplied by reference TRBV7-2 and TRBJ2-7, is GAGVSQSPSNKVTEKGKDVELRCDPISGHTALYWYRQSLGQGLEFLIYFQGNSAPDKSGLPSDRFSAERTGGSVSTLTIQRTQQEDSAVYLCASTLTSGVYEQYFGPGTRLTVT.